One TCR beta chain is described in this entry. This sample is drawn from a study of blood T cell repertoires in COVID-19. In the study overall: T cells, B-cell-depleted T cells, or PBMCs provided the cDNA or gDNA that served as material.

Germline lookup yields CDR1 LGHNT and CDR2 FRNRAP. The CDR3 spans 14 residues. Trimming cost V 4 bases and J 3 bases; bases outside gene matches: 4. As originally analysed: Nucleated cell counts were estimated from reference gene primer amplification. Sequencing was performed with immunoSEQ multiplex PCR; in TCRdb, only in-frame clones are kept and a portion is missing. D and trimming come from the DNA, and the V and J calls and clone size come from that table. The sample shows about 240,000 clones, roughly 87% of them seen only once. The specimen was peripheral blood. The receptor was isolated from a man in his fifties or sixties who had recovered from COVID-19. The chain combines TRBV12-5 with TRBJ2-7, with 9 positions matching TRBD1. CDR3 nucleotides: TGTGCTAGTGGTTCTGACAGGGGGAACTACGAGCAGTACTTC. It codes for CASGSDRGNYEQYF.